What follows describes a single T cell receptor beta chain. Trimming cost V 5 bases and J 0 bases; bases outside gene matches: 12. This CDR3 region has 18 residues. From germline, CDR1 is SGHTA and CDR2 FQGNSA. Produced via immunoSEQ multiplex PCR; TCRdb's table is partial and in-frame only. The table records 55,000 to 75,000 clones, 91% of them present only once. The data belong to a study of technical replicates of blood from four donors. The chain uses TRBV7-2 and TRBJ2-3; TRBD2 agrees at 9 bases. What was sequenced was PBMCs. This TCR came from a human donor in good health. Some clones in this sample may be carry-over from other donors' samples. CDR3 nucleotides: TGTGCCAGCAGCCCCAAGGAGGGTAGCGGGAGAAGCACAGATACGCAGTATTTT. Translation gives CASSPKEGSGRSTDTQYF.